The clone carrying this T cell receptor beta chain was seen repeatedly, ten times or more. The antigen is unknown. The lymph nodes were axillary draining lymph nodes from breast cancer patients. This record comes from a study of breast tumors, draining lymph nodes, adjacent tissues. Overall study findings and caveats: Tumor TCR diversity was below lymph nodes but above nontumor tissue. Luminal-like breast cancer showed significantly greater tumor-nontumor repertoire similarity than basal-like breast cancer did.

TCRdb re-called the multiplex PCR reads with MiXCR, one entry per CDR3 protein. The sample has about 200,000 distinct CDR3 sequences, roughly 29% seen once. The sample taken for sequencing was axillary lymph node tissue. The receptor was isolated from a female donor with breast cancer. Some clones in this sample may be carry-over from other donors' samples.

CDR3 DNA sequence: TGTGCCAGCAGCTTGGGGGGACAGGGGGCGCAGGGCTACACCTTC. It codes for CASSLGGQGAQGYTF. The V gene is TRBV5-4, the J gene TRBJ1-2; 12 nucleotides agree with TRBD1. Germline V gene sequence: CDR1 SGHNT, CDR2 YYREEE (reference sequence). Trimming removed 0 bases from V and 8 bases from J; junction bases left unmatched: 5. This CDR3 has 15 amino acids.